This passage covers 31 T cell receptor beta chains from one sample sequenced in a study of T-cell reconstitution after alpha-beta-depleted transplantation in children. Unique molecular identifiers were incorporated during preparation of the TCRbeta library. Each CDR3 protein is one row after TCRdb ran MiXCR on the PCR reads. The data show about 270,000 distinct CDR3 sequences, 9.9% seen once. The sequences come from PBMCs from the stem cell graft donor, collected from the stem cell graft. The receptors come from a human donor who donated a stem cell graft to a child with SCID.

This clonotype was observed a handful of times. The rearrangement joins TRBV27 to TRBJ1-4; the match to TRBD1 covers 7 bases. Looked up from germline, CDR1 is MNHEY and CDR2 is SMNVEV (reference sequence). V gave up 5 bases and J gave up 7 bases; unmatched junction bases: 10. The CDR3 runs to 15 residues. The CDR3 spells CASSTLQGWREKLFF. In nucleotides, the CDR3 is TGTGCCAGCAGTACCTTACAGGGGTGGCGTGAAAAACTGTTTTTT.

This clonotype was observed a handful of times. The chain has TRBV5-1 and TRBJ2-2; perhaps TRBD1 as D (6 bases). Trimming took 5 bases from V and 4 from J, leaving 12 bases between them. CDR1 is SGHRS, CDR2 YFSETQ, per germline. The CDR3 has 14 residues. CDR3 protein: CASREQGTTGELFF. Here the CDR3 DNA reads TGCGCCAGCAGGGAACAGGGAACCACCGGGGAGCTGTTTTTT.

In DNA, the CDR3 is TGTGCCAGCTCACCATTTAGGGGACAAGCCTACGAGCAGTACTTC. It codes for CASSPFRGQAYEQYF. J is TRBJ2-7 and V is TRBV18; D is perhaps TRBD1 (6 bases). V dropped 2 bases and J dropped 2 bases, with 13 bases sitting between them. CDR1 is KGHSH, CDR2 LQKENI, per germline. CDR3 length: 15 amino acids. The full variable domain, its missing parts supplied by reference TRBV18 and TRBJ2-7, is NAGVMQNPRHLVRRRGQEARLRCSPMKGHSHVYWYRQLPEEGLKFMVYLQKENIIDESGMPKERFSAEFPKEGPSILRIQQVVRGDSAAYFCASSPFRGQAYEQYFGPGTRLTVT.

Many counts were recorded for this clonotype. The chain employs TRBV10-3 and TRBJ2-1; no clear D gene. The V gene's germline CDR1 is ENHRY and CDR2 SYGVKD. The ends were cut back, 7 bases at V and 8 bases at J, with 12 bases in the middle. The CDR3 is 12 amino acids. For the CDR3, the DNA is TGTGCCATCACTGATACAATGGATGAGCAGTTCTTC. It encodes CAITDTMDEQFF.

This clonotype was seen a handful of times. The junction does not match germline at one end; this may be a read error. The chain joins TRBV7-9 to TRBJ2-7; no clear D. The CDR3 runs to 14 residues. Germline V gene sequence: CDR1 SEHNR, CDR2 FQNEAQ (reference sequence). CDR3 DNA: TGTGCCAGCAGCTCCCGGGTCGACCCGGCCGAGCTGTACTTC. It encodes CASSSRVDPAELYF.

The gene calls are TRBV12-3 or TRBV12-4 and TRBJ1-6; 11 positions match TRBD1. Unmatched junction bases numbered 3, after V lost 5 bases and J lost 6 bases. This CDR3 comprises 15 residues. DNA of the CDR3: TGTGCCAGCAGTCAGGACAGGGGGCTTAATTCACCCCTCCACTTT. Protein sequence: CASSQDRGLNSPLHF.

Regarding this clonotype: An end of the junction differs from the germline gene, which may be a read error. The genes are TRBV6-9 and TRBJ2-3; D may match TRBD1 or TRBD2 (9 bases each). The CDR3 length is 24 residues. The germline V gene encodes CDR1 MNHGY and CDR2 SVAAGI. As DNA, the CDR3 is TGTGCCACCAGTGATCGAACCGGGACAGGGCTACTAGCGGGTCATGGAATTAGCACAGATACGCAGTATTTT. It is translated as CATSDRTGTGLLAGHGISTDTQYF.

This clonotype came up many times. This CDR3 is CASSLSWGAGETQYF. The CDR3 DNA reads TGTGCCAGCAGTTTATCGTGGGGGGCAGGAGAGACCCAGTACTTC. The J gene is TRBJ2-5, the V gene TRBV27; D tentatively reads TRBD1 or TRBD2 (6 bases each). V shed 0 bases and J shed 4 bases, with 12 bases lying between them. This CDR3 contains 15 residues. Germline CDR1 reads MNHEY; CDR2 reads SMNVEV (reference sequence).

V usage is TRBV13 and J usage is TRBJ2-1; no reliable D call. The V end was cut by 7 bases, the J end by 7 bases, with 8 bases between. The CDR3 is 11 amino acids. Germline V gene lookup returns CDR1 PRHDT and CDR2 FYEKMQ (reference sequence). In DNA form, the CDR3 reads TGTGCCAGCACCGTTTGGAATGAGCAGTTCTTC. Translated: CASTVWNEQFF.

This clonotype was observed a few times. V usage is TRBV3-1 and J usage is TRBJ2-2, with D perhaps TRBD1 or TRBD2 (5 bases each). The V end was cut by 0 bases, the J end by 6 bases, with 23 bases between. Germline lookup yields CDR1 LGHDT and CDR2 YNNKEL (reference sequence). CDR3 length: 19 amino acids. CDR3 DNA: TGTGCCAGCAGCCAAGAGATAGTGGAGGCCAGGGAGCATCCCGGGGAGCTGTTTTTT. This sequence encodes CASSQEIVEAREHPGELFF.

This rearrangement joins TRBV10-3 to TRBJ2-3; 9 positions agree with TRBD2. Germline V lookup: CDR1 ENHRY, CDR2 SYGVKD. This CDR3 spans 17 amino acids. The junction had 12 bases not matched to a gene; V was cut back by 4 bases and J by 4 bases. The CDR3 is CAISGRVERGAADTQYF. CDR3 in DNA: TGTGCCATCAGTGGTAGAGTGGAGCGGGGGGCGGCAGATACGCAGTATTTT.

There are a few counts of this clonotype. The DNA for the CDR3 is TGTGCCAGCTCATTGGGTATGATCTCTGGGGCCAACGTCCTGACTTTC. This gives the protein CASSLGMISGANVLTF. The chain joins TRBV18 to TRBJ2-6; D is ambiguous. The CDR3 has 16 amino acids. Germline-derived CDR1 and CDR2 are KGHSH and LQKENI. The germline V and J ends were trimmed by 5 bases and 0 bases, with 11 bases remaining between them.

This clonotype occurred a few times. The chain carries TRBV5-1 and TRBJ1-1; no firm D call. Looked up from germline, CDR1 is SGHRS and CDR2 is YFSETQ. V dropped 0 bases and J dropped 11 bases, with 11 bases sitting between them. The CDR3 is 12 residues long. CDR3 amino acids: CASSLEGTRAFF. For the CDR3, the DNA is TGCGCCAGCAGCTTGGAGGGAACTCGGGCTTTCTTT.

This clonotype appeared a few times. The V gene is TRBV29-1, the J gene TRBJ2-7; 7 nucleotides match TRBD1. The CDR3 totals 13 residues. Trimming removed 5 bases from V and 5 bases from J; junction bases left unmatched: 9. Per germline, CDR1 SQVTM and CDR2 ANQGSEA. CDR3 coding DNA: TGCAGCGTTTTGACAGGGTCTCGCAACGAGCAGTACTTC. Its protein product is CSVLTGSRNEQYF.

This clonotype was seen only a few times. The chain joins TRBV9 to TRBJ2-2; either TRBD1 or TRBD2 may fit D (7 bases each). The CDR3 has 18 residues. Germline V gene sequence: CDR1 SGDLS, CDR2 YYNGEE. V was clipped by 2 bases and J by 5 bases, with 22 bases between them. This chain's CDR3 is CASSVTPLQGGGTGELFF. As DNA, the CDR3 is TGTGCCAGCAGCGTTACCCCACTCCAGGGGGGGGGAACCGGGGAGCTGTTTTTT.

This clonotype was detected only a few times. V is TRBV9 and J is TRBJ2-2, with a tentative D call TRBD1 (7 bases). Germline CDR1 SGDLS, CDR2 YYNGEE. This CDR3 has 17 residues. V lost 4 bases and J 3 bases, leaving 19 bases between the germline ends. CDR3 residues: CASSLVQGGLYTGELFF. CDR3 nucleotide sequence: TGTGCCAGCAGCCTCGTGCAGGGGGGTTTATACACCGGGGAGCTGTTTTTT.

For this clonotype: A far larger clone is just one base off, so this is likely a read error. This chain's CDR3 is CASRVQETQYF. The CDR3 DNA follows: TGTGCCAGCAGGGTACAAGAGACCCAGTACTTC. V gene TRBV7-9 combines with J gene TRBJ2-5; D unclear. This CDR3 comprises 11 residues. Germline values: CDR1 SEHNR, CDR2 FQNEAQ (reference sequence). The germline V and J ends were trimmed by 6 bases and 2 bases, with 4 bases remaining between them.

This chain connects TRBV20-1 to TRBJ1-5; no definite D call. With 3 bases removed from V and 1 base from J, the gap between germline ends came to 13 bases. Germline lookup yields CDR1 DFQATT and CDR2 SNEGSKA (reference sequence). This CDR3 contains 15 residues. The CDR3 DNA sequence: TGCAGTGCTAGTCGGGGAATGACAAGCAATCAGCCCCAGCATTTT. Its translation: CSASRGMTSNQPQHF.

The gene calls are TRBV9 and TRBJ2-3; D not certain. The CDR3 sequence is 16 residues long. The ends were cut back, 2 bases at V and 0 bases at J, with 13 bases in the middle. Germline assignment: CDR1 SGDLS and CDR2 YYNGEE. In DNA, the CDR3 is TGTGCCAGCAGCGTCGATAGGGCCCTAAGCACAGATACGCAGTATTTT. Residues: CASSVDRALSTDTQYF.

The chain links TRBV7-9 to TRBJ2-4, with a tentative D call TRBD2 (5 bases). Germline loops: CDR1 SEHNR, CDR2 FQNEAQ (reference sequence). Trimming removed 4 bases at V and 1 base at J, with 14 bases between. The CDR3 is made up of 16 amino acids. CDR3 amino acids: CASSSTDGEAKNIQYF. DNA for the CDR3: TGTGCCAGCAGCTCCACGGACGGGGAGGCCAAAAACATTCAGTACTTC.

In this sample, this clonotype turned up a few times. The V and J genes are TRBV12-3 or TRBV12-4 and TRBJ2-3; 9 bases align to TRBD2. This CDR3 spans 15 amino acids. The junction had 12 bases not matched to a gene; V was cut back by 6 bases and J by 8 bases. This CDR3 reads CASSYSGGPPGTQYF. CDR3 sequence (DNA): TGTGCCAGCAGCTATAGCGGGGGCCCTCCTGGTACGCAGTATTTT.

This clonotype was counted ten times or more. This chain connects TRBV29-1 to TRBJ2-1, with 9 bases aligning to TRBD1. The V and J ends lost 6 bases and 7 bases, in that order; junction bases with no gene match: 10. CDR3 length: 14 amino acids. From germline, CDR1 is SQVTM and CDR2 ANQGSEA. This CDR3 reads CSVEQGQGLNEQFF. CDR3 DNA: TGCAGCGTGGAACAGGGACAGGGCTTGAATGAGCAGTTCTTC.

This chain uses TRBV7-3 with TRBJ1-4; D is undetermined. Looked up from germline, CDR1 is SGHTA and CDR2 is FQGTGA. The CDR3 is made up of 15 amino acids. V was clipped by 7 bases and J by 0 bases, with 12 bases between them. CDR3 in amino acids: CASKAASATNEKLFF. DNA of the CDR3: TGTGCCAGCAAGGCAGCCTCAGCAACTAATGAAAAACTGTTTTTT.

This clonotype was counted between two and nine times. This chain links TRBV7-2 with TRBJ2-7; TRBD1 matches at 10 bases. Germline loops: CDR1 SGHTA, CDR2 FQGNSA. Trimming cost V 0 bases and J 4 bases; bases outside gene matches: 3. The CDR3 sequence is 15 residues long. CDR3 protein: CASSLAGTGVYEQYF. The CDR3 DNA reads as TGTGCCAGCAGCTTAGCCGGGACAGGGGTTTACGAGCAGTACTTC.

This sequence joins TRBV3-1 and TRBJ2-3, with a tentative D call TRBD1 (6 bases). The ends were cut back, 8 bases at V and 3 bases at J, with 18 bases in the middle. CDR3 length: 15 amino acids. Germline V CDR1 and CDR2: LGHDT, YNNKEL (reference sequence). In DNA, the CDR3 is TGTGCCAGCTCCCAGCTGGTCACAGGGACAGATACGCAGTATTTT. The encoded protein is CASSQLVTGTDTQYF.

This clonotype was observed a few times. V gene TRBV11-2 combines with J gene TRBJ1-1; no clear D gene. The V gene's germline CDR1 is SGHAT and CDR2 FQNNGV. This CDR3 is 15 amino acids long. V lost 2 bases and J lost 5, with 15 bases in between. The CDR3 protein is CASSLRPFLGTEAFF. In nucleotides, the CDR3 is TGTGCCAGCAGCTTAAGGCCCTTCTTGGGGACTGAAGCTTTCTTT.

The chain is built from TRBV11-1 and TRBJ2-2; D unresolved. The ends were cut back, 0 bases at V and 7 bases at J, with 6 bases in the middle. In germline, CDR1 is SGHAT, CDR2 FQDESV (reference sequence). The CDR3 has 13 residues. Written as DNA, the CDR3 is TGTGCCAGCAGCTTAGCCCTCTACGGGGAGCTGTTTTTT. It translates to CASSLALYGELFF.

This clonotype was seen repeatedly, ten times or more. V is TRBV12-3 or TRBV12-4 and J is TRBJ1-2; D uncertain. With 5 bases removed from V and 6 bases from J, the gap between germline ends came to 16 bases. This CDR3 has 14 residues. CDR3 protein: CASSTKGRLNGYTF. The CDR3, as DNA: TGTGCCAGCAGTACCAAAGGACGGTTAAATGGCTACACCTTC.

CDR3 residues: CASSIGAGSYEQYF. The CDR3 region has the DNA TGTGCCAGTAGTATAGGTGCAGGGTCCTACGAGCAGTACTTC. The chain uses TRBV19 and TRBJ2-7, with TRBD1 as a possible D gene (5 bases). The CDR3 extends over 14 amino acids. Germline assignment: CDR1 LNHDA and CDR2 SQIVND (reference sequence). Trimming removed 1 base at V and 1 base at J, with 8 bases between.

This clonotype is a singleton in its sample. This may be a read error: a much more frequent sequence differs by one nucleotide. V gene TRBV27 combines with J gene TRBJ2-2; no firm D call. Germline values: CDR1 MNHEY, CDR2 SMNVEV (reference sequence). The CDR3 sequence is 13 residues long. The CDR3 sequence is CAGSLSPAGELFF. CDR3 DNA sequence: TGTGCCGGCAGTTTATCACCCGCCGGGGAGCTGTTTTTT.

The rearrangement joins TRBV5-1 to TRBJ1-1, with D maybe TRBD1 (6 bases). This CDR3 is built from 15 residues. The V gene's germline CDR1 is SGHRS and CDR2 YFSETQ. Trimming shortened V by 4 bases and J by 0 bases, and 13 bases separated the two germline ends. Here the CDR3 reads CASSTGQKMNTEAFF. The CDR3 nucleotides are TGCGCCAGCAGCACTGGACAGAAAATGAACACTGAAGCTTTCTTT. The full variable domain, its missing parts supplied by reference TRBV5-1 and TRBJ1-1, is KAGVTQTPRYLIKTRGQQVTLSCSPISGHRSVSWYQQTPGQGLQFLFEYFSETQRNKGNFPGRFSGRQFSNSRSEMNVSTLELGDSALYLCASSTGQKMNTEAFFGQGTRLTVV.